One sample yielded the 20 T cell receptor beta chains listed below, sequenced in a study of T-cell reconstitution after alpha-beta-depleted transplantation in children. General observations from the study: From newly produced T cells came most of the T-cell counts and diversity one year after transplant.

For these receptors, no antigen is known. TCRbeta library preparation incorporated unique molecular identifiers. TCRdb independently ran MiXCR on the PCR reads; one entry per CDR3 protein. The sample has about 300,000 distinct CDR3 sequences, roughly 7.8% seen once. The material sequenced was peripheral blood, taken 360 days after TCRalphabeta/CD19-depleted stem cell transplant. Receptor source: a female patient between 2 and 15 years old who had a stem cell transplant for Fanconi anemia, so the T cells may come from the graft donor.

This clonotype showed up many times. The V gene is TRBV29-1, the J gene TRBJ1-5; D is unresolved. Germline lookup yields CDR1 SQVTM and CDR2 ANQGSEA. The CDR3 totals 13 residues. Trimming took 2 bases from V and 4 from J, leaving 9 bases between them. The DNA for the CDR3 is TGCAGCGTTGAATCCGGACCAAATCAGCCCCAGCATTTT. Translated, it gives CSVESGPNQPQHF.

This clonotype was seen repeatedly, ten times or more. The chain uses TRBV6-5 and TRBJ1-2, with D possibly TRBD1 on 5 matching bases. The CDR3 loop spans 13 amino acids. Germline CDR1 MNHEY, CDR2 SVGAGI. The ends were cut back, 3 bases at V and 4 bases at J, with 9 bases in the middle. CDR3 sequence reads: CASSYGGGYGYTF. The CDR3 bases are TGTGCCAGCAGTTATGGGGGAGGCTATGGCTACACCTTC.

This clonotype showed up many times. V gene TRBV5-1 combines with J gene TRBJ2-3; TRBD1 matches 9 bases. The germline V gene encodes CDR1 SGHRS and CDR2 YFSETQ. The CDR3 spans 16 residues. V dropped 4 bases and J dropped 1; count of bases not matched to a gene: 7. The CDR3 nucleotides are TGCGCCAGCAGCGCCGGACAGGGGCTACGCACAGATACGCAGTATTTT. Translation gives CASSAGQGLRTDTQYF.

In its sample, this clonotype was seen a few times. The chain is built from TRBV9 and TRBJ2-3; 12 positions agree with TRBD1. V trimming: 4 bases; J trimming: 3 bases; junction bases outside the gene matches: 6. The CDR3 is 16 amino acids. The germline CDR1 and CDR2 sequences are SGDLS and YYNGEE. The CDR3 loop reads CASSQGTGGSTDTQYF. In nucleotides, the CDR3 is TGTGCCAGCAGCCAGGGGACAGGGGGCAGTACAGATACGCAGTATTTT.

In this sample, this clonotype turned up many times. CDR3 region: CASSTSPRRPNTEAFF. In DNA form, the CDR3 reads TGTGCCAGTAGTACTTCCCCTCGGCGGCCTAACACTGAAGCTTTCTTT. The chain is built from TRBV19 and TRBJ1-1; D not certain. The germline CDR1 and CDR2 sequences are LNHDA and SQIVND (reference sequence). This CDR3 is 16 amino acids long. Trimming stripped 4 bases from V and 2 bases from J, with 17 bases between.

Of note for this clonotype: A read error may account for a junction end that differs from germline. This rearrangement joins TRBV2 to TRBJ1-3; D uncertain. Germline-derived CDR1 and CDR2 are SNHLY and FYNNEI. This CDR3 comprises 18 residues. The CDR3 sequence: CTSRQPREGASSGNTIYF. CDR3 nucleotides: TGTACCAGCAGGCAACCCCGGGAGGGCGCCAGCTCTGGAAACACCATATATTTT.

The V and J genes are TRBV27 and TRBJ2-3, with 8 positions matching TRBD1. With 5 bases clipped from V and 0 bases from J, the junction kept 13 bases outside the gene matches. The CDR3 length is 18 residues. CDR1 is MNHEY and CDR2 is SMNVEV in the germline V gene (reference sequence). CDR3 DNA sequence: TGTGCCAGCAGTACAGGGACAGGACGACCTCCTAGCACAGATACGCAGTATTTT. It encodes CASSTGTGRPPSTDTQYF.

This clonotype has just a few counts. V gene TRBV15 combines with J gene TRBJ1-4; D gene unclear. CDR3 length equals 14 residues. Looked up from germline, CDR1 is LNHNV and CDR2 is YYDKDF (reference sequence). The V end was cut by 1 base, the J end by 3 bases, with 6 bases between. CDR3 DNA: TGTGCCACCAGCAGAGGGATTTCTAATGAAAAACTGTTTTTT. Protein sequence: CATSRGISNEKLFF.

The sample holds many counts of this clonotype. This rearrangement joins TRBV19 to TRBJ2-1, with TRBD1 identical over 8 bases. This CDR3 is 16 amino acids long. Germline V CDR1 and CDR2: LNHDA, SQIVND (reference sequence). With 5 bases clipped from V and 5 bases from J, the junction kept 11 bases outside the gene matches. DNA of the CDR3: TGTGCCAGTAGTGGGGACAGGTCCGCTCCCAACAATGAGCAGTTCTTC. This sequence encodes CASSGDRSAPNNEQFF.

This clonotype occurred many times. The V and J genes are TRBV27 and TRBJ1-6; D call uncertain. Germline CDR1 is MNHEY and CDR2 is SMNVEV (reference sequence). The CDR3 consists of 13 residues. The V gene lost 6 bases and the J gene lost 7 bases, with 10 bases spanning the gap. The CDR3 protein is CASSDWANSPLHF. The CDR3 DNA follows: TGTGCCAGCAGCGACTGGGCGAATTCACCCCTCCACTTT.

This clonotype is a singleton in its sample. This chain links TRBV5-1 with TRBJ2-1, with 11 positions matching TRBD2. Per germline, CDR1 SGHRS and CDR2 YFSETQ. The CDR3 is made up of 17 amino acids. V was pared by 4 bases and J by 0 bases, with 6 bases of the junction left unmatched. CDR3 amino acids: CASSTLTSGSSYNEQFF. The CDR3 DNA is TGCGCCAGCAGCACACTAACTAGCGGGAGCTCCTACAATGAGCAGTTCTTC.

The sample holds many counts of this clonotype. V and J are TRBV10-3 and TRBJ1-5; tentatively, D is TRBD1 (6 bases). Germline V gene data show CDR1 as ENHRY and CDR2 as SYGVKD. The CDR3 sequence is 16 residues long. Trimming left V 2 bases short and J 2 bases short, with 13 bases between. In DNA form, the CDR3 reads TGTGCCATCAGTGAGGGTAGGGGGAACGGCAATCAGCCCCAGCATTTT. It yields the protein CAISEGRGNGNQPQHF.

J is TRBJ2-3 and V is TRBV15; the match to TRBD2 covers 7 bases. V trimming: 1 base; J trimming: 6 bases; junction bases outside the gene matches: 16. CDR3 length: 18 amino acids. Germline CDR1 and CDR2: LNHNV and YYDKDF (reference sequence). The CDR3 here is CATSRARSLGGGIDTQYF. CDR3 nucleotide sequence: TGTGCCACCAGCAGAGCCCGATCATTGGGGGGGGGGATTGATACGCAGTATTTT.

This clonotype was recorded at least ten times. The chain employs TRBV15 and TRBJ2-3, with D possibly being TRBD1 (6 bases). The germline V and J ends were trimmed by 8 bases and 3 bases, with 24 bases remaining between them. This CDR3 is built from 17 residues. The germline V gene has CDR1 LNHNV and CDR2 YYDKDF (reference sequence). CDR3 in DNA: TGTGCCACCGCAGTGGACCACAGGGCAATTGGTACAGATACGCAGTATTTT. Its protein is CATAVDHRAIGTDTQYF.

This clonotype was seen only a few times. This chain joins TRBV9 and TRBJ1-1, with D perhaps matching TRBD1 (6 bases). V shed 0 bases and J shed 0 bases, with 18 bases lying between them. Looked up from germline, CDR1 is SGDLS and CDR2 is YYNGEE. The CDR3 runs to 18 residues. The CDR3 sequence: CASSVEGQGRELNTEAFF. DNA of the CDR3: TGTGCCAGCAGCGTAGAAGGGCAGGGGCGGGAGTTGAACACTGAAGCTTTCTTT.

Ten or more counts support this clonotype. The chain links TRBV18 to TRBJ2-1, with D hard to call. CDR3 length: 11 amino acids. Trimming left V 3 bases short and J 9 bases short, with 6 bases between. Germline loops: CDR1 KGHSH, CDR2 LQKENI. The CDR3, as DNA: TGTGCCAGCTCACCGAATATTGAGCAGTTCTTC. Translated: CASSPNIEQFF.

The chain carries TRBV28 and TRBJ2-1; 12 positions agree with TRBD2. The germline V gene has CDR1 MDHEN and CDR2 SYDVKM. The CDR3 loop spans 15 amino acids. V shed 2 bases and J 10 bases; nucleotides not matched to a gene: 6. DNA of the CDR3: TGTGCCAGCAGTTTAGCTAGCGGGGGGGCTTTGGAGCAGTTCTTC. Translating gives CASSLASGGALEQFF.

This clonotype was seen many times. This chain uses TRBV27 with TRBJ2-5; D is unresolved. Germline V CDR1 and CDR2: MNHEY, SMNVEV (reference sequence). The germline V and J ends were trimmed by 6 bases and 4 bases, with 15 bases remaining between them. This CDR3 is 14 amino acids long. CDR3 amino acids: CASRDLGKGETQYF. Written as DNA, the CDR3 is TGTGCCAGCAGAGACCTGGGTAAAGGAGAGACCCAGTACTTC.

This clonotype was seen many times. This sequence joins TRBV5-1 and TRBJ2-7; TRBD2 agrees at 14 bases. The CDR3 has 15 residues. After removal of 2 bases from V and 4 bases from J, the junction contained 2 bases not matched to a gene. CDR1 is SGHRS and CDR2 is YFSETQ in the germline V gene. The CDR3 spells CASSFGLAGGYEQYF. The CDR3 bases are TGCGCCAGCAGCTTCGGACTAGCGGGAGGATACGAGCAGTACTTC.

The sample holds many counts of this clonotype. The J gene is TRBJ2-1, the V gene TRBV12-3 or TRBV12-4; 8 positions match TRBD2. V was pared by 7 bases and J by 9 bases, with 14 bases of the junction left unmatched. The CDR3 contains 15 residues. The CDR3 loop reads CASTPLAGSEPEQFF. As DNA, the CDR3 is TGTGCCAGCACACCCCTAGCGGGCTCTGAGCCTGAGCAGTTCTTC.